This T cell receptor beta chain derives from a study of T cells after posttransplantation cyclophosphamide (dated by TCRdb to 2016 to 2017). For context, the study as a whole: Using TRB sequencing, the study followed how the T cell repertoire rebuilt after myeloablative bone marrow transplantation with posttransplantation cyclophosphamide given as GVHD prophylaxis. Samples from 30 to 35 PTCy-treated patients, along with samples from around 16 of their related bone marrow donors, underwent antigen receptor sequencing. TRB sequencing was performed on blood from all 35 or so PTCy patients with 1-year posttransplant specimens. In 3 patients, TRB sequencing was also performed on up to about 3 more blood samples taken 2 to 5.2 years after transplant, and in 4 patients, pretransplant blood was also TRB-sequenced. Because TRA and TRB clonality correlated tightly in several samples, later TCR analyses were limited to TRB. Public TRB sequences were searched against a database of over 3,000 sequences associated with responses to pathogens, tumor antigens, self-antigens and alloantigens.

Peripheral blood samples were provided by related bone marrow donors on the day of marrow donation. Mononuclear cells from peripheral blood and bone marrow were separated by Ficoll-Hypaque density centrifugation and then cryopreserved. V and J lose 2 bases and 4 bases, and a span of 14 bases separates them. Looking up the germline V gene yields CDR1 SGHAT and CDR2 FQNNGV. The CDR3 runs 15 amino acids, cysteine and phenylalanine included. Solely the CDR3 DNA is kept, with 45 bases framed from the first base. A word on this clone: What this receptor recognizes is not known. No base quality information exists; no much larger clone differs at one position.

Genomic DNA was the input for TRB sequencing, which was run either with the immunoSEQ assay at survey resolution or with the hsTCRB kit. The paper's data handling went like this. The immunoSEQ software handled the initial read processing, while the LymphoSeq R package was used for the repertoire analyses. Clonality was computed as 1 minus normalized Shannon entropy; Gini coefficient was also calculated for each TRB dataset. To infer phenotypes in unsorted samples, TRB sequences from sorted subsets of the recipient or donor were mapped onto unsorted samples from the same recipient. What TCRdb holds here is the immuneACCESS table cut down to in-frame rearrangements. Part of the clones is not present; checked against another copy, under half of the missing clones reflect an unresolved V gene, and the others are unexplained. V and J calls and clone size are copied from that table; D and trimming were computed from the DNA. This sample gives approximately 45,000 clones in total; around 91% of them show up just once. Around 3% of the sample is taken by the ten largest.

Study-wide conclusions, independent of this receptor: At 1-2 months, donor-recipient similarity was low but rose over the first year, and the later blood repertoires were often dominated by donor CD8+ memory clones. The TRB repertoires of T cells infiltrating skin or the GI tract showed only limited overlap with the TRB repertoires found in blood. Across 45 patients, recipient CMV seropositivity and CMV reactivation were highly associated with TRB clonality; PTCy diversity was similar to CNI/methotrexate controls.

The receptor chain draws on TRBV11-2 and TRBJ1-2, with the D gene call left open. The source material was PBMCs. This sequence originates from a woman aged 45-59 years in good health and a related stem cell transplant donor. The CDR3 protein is CASSLFRTGPYGYTF. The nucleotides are TGTGCCAGCAGCTTATTCCGGACTGGACCCTATGGCTACACCTTC. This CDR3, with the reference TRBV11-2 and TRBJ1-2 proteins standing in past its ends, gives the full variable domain EAGVAQSPRYKIIEKRQSVAFWCNPISGHATLYWYQQILGQGPKLLIQFQNNGVVDDSQLPKDRFSAERLKGVDSTLKIQPAKLEDSAVYLCASSLFRTGPYGYTFGSGTRLTVV.